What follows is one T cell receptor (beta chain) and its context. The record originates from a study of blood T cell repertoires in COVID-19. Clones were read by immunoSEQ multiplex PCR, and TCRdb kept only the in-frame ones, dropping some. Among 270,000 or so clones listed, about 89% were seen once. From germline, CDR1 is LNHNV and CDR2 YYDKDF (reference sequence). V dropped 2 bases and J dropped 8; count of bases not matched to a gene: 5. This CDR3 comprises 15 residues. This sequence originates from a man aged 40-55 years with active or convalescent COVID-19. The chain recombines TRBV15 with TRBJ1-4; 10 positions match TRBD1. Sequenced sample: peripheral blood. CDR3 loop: CATSRPDRGDEKLFF. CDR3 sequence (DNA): TGTGCCACCAGCAGACCGGACAGGGGGGACGAAAAACTGTTTTTT.